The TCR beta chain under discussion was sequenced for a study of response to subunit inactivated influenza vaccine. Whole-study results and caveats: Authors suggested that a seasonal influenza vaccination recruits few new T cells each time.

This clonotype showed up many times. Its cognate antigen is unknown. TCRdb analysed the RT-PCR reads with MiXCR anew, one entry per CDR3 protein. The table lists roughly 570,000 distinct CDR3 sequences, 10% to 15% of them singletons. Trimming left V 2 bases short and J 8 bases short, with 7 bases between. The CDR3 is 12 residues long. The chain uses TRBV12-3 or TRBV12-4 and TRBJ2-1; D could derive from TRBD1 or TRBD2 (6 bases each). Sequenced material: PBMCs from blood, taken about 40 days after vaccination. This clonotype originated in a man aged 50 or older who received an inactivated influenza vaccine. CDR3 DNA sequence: TGTGCCAGCAGTTTAAGGGGGGATGAGCAGTTCTTC. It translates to CASSLRGDEQFF.